These T cell receptor beta chains were read from a single sample in a study of breast tumors, draining lymph nodes, adjacent tissues. From the multiplex PCR reads, TCRdb called clonotypes with MiXCR, one entry per CDR3 protein. The sample contains about 150,000 distinct CDR3 sequences, 32% of which appear only once. The sequenced sample consisted of axillary lymph node tissue. The receptor source for this set is a female donor with breast cancer. Some clones in this sample may be carry-over from other donors' samples. Each CDR3 is given with its conserved first and last residue. A D gene is named only where the DNA matches it firmly. The size of a clone is reported for some rows only, either as once, few or many, or as a class for expanded clones.

clone size: large
J gene: TRBJ1-6
D gene: -
V gene: TRBV7-9
CDR3 DNA: TGTGCCAGCAGATCAGACAGGCTAAGCTCCTATAATTCACCCCTCCACTTT
CDR3 protein: CASRSDRLSSYNSPLHF

clone size: -
J gene: TRBJ1-6
D gene: -
V gene: TRBV2
CDR3 DNA: TGTGCTAGAGCGGGGAATTCACCCCTCCACTTT
CDR3 protein: CARAGNSPLHF

clone size: many
J gene: TRBJ1-4
D gene: -
V gene: TRBV6-5
CDR3 DNA: TGTGCCAGCAGTCACTCCGGGGGGCTTTATGAAAAACTGTTTTTT
CDR3 protein: CASSHSGGLYEKLFF

clone size: few
J gene: TRBJ2-5
D gene: -
V gene: TRBV5-4
CDR3 DNA: TGTGCCAGCAGACGTCCGGGACCGACCCAAGAGACCCAGTACTTC
CDR3 protein: CASRRPGPTQETQYF

clone size: few
J gene: TRBJ1-5
D gene: -
V gene: TRBV10-1
CDR3 DNA: TGCGCCAGCAGTGGGTCGACAGAAGGTCAGCCCCAGCATTTT
CDR3 protein: CASSGSTEGQPQHF

clone size: many
J gene: TRBJ1-2
D gene: TRBD1
V gene: TRBV28
CDR3 DNA: TGTGCCAGCAGCCGCTCGGGACAGACTCCTGGCTACACCTTC
CDR3 protein: CASSRSGQTPGYTF

clone size: -
J gene: TRBJ2-5
D gene: -
V gene: TRBV25-1
CDR3 DNA: TGTGCCAGCAGTGAATCCGGAGGGGGGGGGGAGACCCAGTACTTC
CDR3 protein: CASSESGGGGETQYF

clone size: many
J gene: TRBJ2-3
D gene: -
V gene: TRBV6-1
CDR3 DNA: TGTGCCAGCAGCCCCCGGGTCCTCTCTAGCACAGATACGCAGTATTTT
CDR3 protein: CASSPRVLSSTDTQYF

clone size: many
J gene: TRBJ1-5
D gene: -
V gene: TRBV3-1
CDR3 DNA: TGTGCCAGCAGCCAACGCAGGGGCAATCAGCCCCAGCATTTT
CDR3 protein: CASSQRRGNQPQHF

clone size: many
J gene: TRBJ1-4
D gene: -
V gene: TRBV3-1
CDR3 DNA: TGTGCCAGCAGCCAAGATAGAGTCCCATATGAAAAACTGTTTTTT
CDR3 protein: CASSQDRVPYEKLFF

clone size: -
J gene: TRBJ2-7
D gene: -
V gene: TRBV7-9
CDR3 DNA: TGTGCCAGCAGCCGGGTCGGAACCGGGGAGCAGTACTTC
CDR3 protein: CASSRVGTGEQYF

clone size: many
J gene: TRBJ2-2
D gene: -
V gene: TRBV20-1
CDR3 DNA: TGCAGTGCTAGCAGGCCTAACACCGGGGAGCTGTTTTTT
CDR3 protein: CSASRPNTGELFF

clone size: -
J gene: TRBJ1-6
D gene: -
V gene: TRBV2
CDR3 DNA: TGTGCCAGCAGGTTGACAACGAATAATTCACCCCTCCACTTT
CDR3 protein: CASRLTTNNSPLHF

clone size: few
J gene: TRBJ1-5
D gene: -
V gene: TRBV5-1
CDR3 DNA: TGCGCCAGCAGCCCGGAGGGTTCTCAGCCCCAGCATTTT
CDR3 protein: CASSPEGSQPQHF

clone size: many
J gene: TRBJ1-5
D gene: -
V gene: TRBV4-2
CDR3 DNA: TGTGCCAGCAGCCAAGATCCCCCCAATCAGCCCCAGCATTTT
CDR3 protein: CASSQDPPNQPQHF

clone size: many
J gene: TRBJ2-7
D gene: -
V gene: TRBV18
CDR3 DNA: TGTGCCAGCTCACCACCGAGCGCAACCTACGAGCAGTACTTC
CDR3 protein: CASSPPSATYEQYF